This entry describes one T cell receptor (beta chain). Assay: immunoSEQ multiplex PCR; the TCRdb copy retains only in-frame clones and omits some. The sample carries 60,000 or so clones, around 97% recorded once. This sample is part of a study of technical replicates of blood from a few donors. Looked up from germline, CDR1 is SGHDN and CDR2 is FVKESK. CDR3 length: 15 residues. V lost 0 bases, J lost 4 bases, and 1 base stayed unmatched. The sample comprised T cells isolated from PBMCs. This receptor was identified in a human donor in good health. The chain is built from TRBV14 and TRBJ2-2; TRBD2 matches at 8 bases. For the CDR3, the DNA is TGTGCCAGCAGCCAAGAACTAGCGGCCACCGGGGAGCTGTTTTTT. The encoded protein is CASSQELAATGELFF.